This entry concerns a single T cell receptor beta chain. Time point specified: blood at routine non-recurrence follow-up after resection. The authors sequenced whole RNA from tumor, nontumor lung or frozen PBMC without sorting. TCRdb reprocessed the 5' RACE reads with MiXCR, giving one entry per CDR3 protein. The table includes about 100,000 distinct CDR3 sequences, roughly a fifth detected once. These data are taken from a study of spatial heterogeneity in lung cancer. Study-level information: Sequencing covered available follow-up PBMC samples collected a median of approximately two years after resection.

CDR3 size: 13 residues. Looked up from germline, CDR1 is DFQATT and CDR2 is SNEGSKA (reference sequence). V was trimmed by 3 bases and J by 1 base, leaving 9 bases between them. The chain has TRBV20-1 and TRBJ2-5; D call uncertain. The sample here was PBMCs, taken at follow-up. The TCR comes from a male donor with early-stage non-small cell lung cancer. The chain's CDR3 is CSARLRSQETQYF. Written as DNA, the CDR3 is TGCAGTGCTAGGCTCAGGTCCCAAGAGACCCAGTACTTC.